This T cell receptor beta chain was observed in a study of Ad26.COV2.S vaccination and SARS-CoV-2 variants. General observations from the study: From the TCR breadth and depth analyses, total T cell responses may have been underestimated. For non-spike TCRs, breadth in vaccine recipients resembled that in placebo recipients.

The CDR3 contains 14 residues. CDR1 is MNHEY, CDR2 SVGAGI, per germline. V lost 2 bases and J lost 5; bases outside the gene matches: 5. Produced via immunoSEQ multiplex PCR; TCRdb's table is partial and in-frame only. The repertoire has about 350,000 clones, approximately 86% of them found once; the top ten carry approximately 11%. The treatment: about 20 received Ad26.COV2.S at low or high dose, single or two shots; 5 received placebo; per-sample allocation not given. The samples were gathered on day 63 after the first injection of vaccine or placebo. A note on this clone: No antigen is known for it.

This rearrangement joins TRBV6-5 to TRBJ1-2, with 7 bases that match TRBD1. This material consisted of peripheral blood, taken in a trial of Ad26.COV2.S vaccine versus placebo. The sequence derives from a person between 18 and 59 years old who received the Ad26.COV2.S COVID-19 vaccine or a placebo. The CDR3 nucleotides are TGTGCCAGCAGTTACGGCAGGGGGACTTATGGCTACACCTTC. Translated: CASSYGRGTYGYTF.